The rows below give T cell receptor beta chains drawn from one sample of a study of blood T cell repertoires in COVID-19. Some clones are missing from TCRdb's copy, which holds only in-frame ones; the method was immunoSEQ multiplex PCR. The sample lists about 220,000 clones; about 87% were seen once. The material sequenced was PBMCs or T cells enriched from blood (not recorded which). These TCRs come from a woman aged 25 to 45 who had recovered from COVID-19. Both conserved end residues are part of each CDR3. A D gene is named only where the DNA matches it firmly. The size field is filled for only some rows; it gives once, few, many or a size class.

TRBV20-1	-	-	TRBJ1-2	CSALGGMGYTF	TGCAGTGCCTTGGGAGGGATGGGCTACACCTTC
TRBV7-3	TRBD2	-	TRBJ2-1	CASSLLAGGHNEQFF	TGTGCCAGCAGCTTACTAGCGGGGGGCCACAATGAGCAGTTCTTC
TRBV3-1/TRBV3-2	TRBD2	-	TRBJ2-7	CASSHSPPSGGIYEQYF	TGTGCCAGCAGCCACTCTCCCCCTAGCGGGGGAATCTACGAGCAGTACTTC
TRBV9	TRBD1	-	TRBJ2-3	CASSRGGSSTDTQYF	TGTGCCAGCAGCAGAGGGGGCTCTAGCACAGATACGCAGTATTTT
TRBV5-1	TRBD1	once	TRBJ2-2	CASSLSPDRVATGELFF	TGCGCCAGCAGCTTGTCTCCGGACAGGGTCGCCACCGGGGAGCTGTTTTTT
TRBV4-3	-	-	TRBJ1-2	CASSQERGGRGYTF	TGCGCCAGCAGCCAAGAGCGGGGGGGCAGGGGCTACACCTTC
TRBV7-2	-	-	TRBJ2-7	CASSFPRAVTNYEQYF	TGTGCCAGCAGCTTTCCCCGCGCGGTGACTAACTACGAGCAGTACTTC
TRBV7-3	TRBD2	once	TRBJ2-3	CASSLTSGASDTQYF	TGTGCCAGCAGCTTGACTAGCGGGGCGTCAGATACGCAGTATTTT
TRBV4-2	TRBD1	-	TRBJ1-4	CASSPGTGGANNEKLFF	TGTGCCAGCAGCCCCGGGACAGGGGGCGCAAATAATGAAAAACTGTTTTTT
TRBV19	TRBD2	once	TRBJ2-1	CASSILAGNNEQFF	TGTGCCAGTAGTATATTAGCGGGGAACAATGAGCAGTTCTTC
TRBV6-5	-	-	TRBJ1-1	CASSFFEAVNTEAFF	TGTGCCAGCAGTTTCTTTGAGGCCGTGAACACTGAAGCTTTCTTT
TRBV12-5	-	-	TRBJ1-1	CASAPLGGDTEAFF	TGTGCTAGTGCGCCGCTCGGGGGGGACACTGAAGCTTTCTTT
TRBV29-1	-	-	TRBJ1-2	CSAGGADGYTF	TGCAGCGCGGGGGGGGCAGATGGCTACACCTTC
TRBV11-2	-	few	TRBJ1-2	CASSLAGDYGYTF	TGTGCCAGCAGCTTAGCAGGGGACTATGGCTACACCTTC
TRBV11-2	TRBD1	few	TRBJ1-2	CASSPNRGSYTF	TGTGCCAGCAGCCCGAACAGGGGAAGCTACACCTTC
TRBV24-1	-	-	TRBJ2-1	CATSSGRRSSYNEQFF	TGTGCCACCAGTTCCGGGAGAAGAAGCTCCTACAATGAGCAGTTCTTC
TRBV18	-	-	TRBJ1-5	CASSQGNQPQHF	TGTGCCAGCTCGCAGGGCAATCAGCCCCAGCATTTT
TRBV5-1	TRBD2	-	TRBJ2-3	CASSPGLAGGRDTQYF	TGCGCCAGCAGCCCGGGACTAGCGGGGGGTCGAGATACGCAGTATTTT
TRBV5-6	TRBD2	-	TRBJ2-1	CASSSAGGQGLEQFF	TGTGCCAGCAGCTCGGCGGGGGGCCAGGGTTTGGAGCAGTTCTTC
TRBV6-5	-	once	TRBJ2-7	CASSKTQVYEQYF	TGTGCCAGCAGTAAAACACAGGTCTACGAGCAGTACTTC
TRBV27	TRBD1	-	TRBJ1-1	CASSTKGAPNTEAFF	TGTGCCAGCAGTACAAAGGGGGCCCCGAACACTGAAGCTTTCTTT
TRBV7-8	TRBD2	-	TRBJ2-5	CASRWEGQETQYF	TGTGCCAGCAGGTGGGAGGGCCAGGAGACCCAGTACTTC
TRBV7-9	-	-	TRBJ1-3	CASSPTGVSGNTIYF	TGTGCCAGCAGCCCGACAGGAGTCTCTGGAAACACCATATATTTT
TRBV4-3	-	-	TRBJ2-1	CASSQRGTIYYNEQFF	TGCGCCAGCAGCCAAAGGGGGACTATCTACTACAATGAGCAGTTCTTC
TRBV5-1	TRBD1	-	TRBJ1-1	CASNLPGTGNTEAFF	TGCGCCAGCAATTTACCCGGGACAGGGAACACTGAAGCTTTCTTT
TRBV10-3	TRBD2	-	TRBJ2-3	CAISEPGLAGATDTQYF	TGTGCCATCAGTGAACCCGGACTAGCGGGGGCCACAGATACGCAGTATTTT
TRBV7-9	TRBD1	-	TRBJ1-5	CASSLTAGGYIESNQPQHF	TGTGCCAGCAGCTTAACGGCAGGGGGCTATATAGAGAGCAATCAGCCCCAGCATTTT
TRBV19	-	-	TRBJ2-6	CASSGTPSGANVLTF	TGTGCCAGTAGTGGGACTCCCTCTGGGGCCAACGTCCTGACTTTC
TRBV5-1	-	-	TRBJ1-6	CASKPGRGSYNSPLHF	TGCGCCAGCAAGCCCGGAAGAGGGTCCTATAATTCACCCCTCCACTTT
TRBV5-1	-	-	TRBJ1-2	CASSLRSGEANYGYTF	TGCGCCAGCAGCTTGAGGTCGGGGGAGGCTAACTATGGCTACACCTTC
TRBV11-3	-	-	TRBJ1-6	CASSFSIDSPLHF	TGTGCCAGCAGCTTTTCAATAGATTCACCCCTCCACTTT
TRBV5-4	-	-	TRBJ2-7	CASSLVLSSYEQYF	TGTGCCAGCAGCTTGGTACTGAGCTCCTACGAGCAGTACTTC
TRBV4-3	TRBD2	-	TRBJ2-1	CASSQEGASGGNEQFF	TGCGCCAGCAGCCAAGAAGGGGCTAGCGGGGGAAATGAGCAGTTCTTC
TRBV4-3	TRBD1	-	TRBJ1-4	CASSPPSGTGEEKLFF	TGCGCCAGCAGCCCCCCCTCCGGGACAGGTGAAGAAAAACTGTTTTTT
TRBV7-2	-	-	TRBJ2-1	CASSLTGTYNEQFF	TGTGCCAGCAGCTTAACCGGTACCTACAATGAGCAGTTCTTC
TRBV7-3	TRBD1	-	TRBJ2-1	CASSWGQGANEQFF	TGTGCCAGCAGCTGGGGACAGGGGGCAAATGAGCAGTTCTTC
TRBV3-1/TRBV3-2	TRBD2	-	TRBJ2-7	CASSQFAGVSSYEQYF	TGTGCCAGCAGCCAATTCGCGGGGGTAAGCTCCTACGAGCAGTACTTC
TRBV19	-	few	TRBJ1-1	CASSIGPEAFF	TGTGCCAGTAGTATCGGTCCTGAAGCTTTCTTT
TRBV6-5	-	-	TRBJ2-7	CASSYTVSSYEQYF	TGTGCCAGCAGTTACACGGTTAGCTCCTACGAGCAGTACTTC
TRBV27	TRBD1	-	TRBJ1-2	CASSSGQGRGYTF	TGTGCCAGCAGCTCTGGACAGGGTCGTGGCTACACCTTC
TRBV2	TRBD2	-	TRBJ2-5	CASRGGPETQYF	TGTGCCAGCCGGGGGGGTCCAGAGACCCAGTACTTC
TRBV4-2	-	-	TRBJ2-5	CASSQGIIAEETQYF	TGTGCCAGCAGCCAAGGGATAATAGCGGAAGAGACCCAGTACTTC
TRBV7-2	TRBD2	-	TRBJ2-2	CASSLDLSAGGLNTGELFF	TGTGCCAGCAGCTTAGATTTATCTGCGGGGGGTCTGAACACCGGGGAGCTGTTTTTT
TRBV3-1/TRBV3-2	-	-	TRBJ2-1	CASSQDSGVSYNEQFF	TGTGCCAGCAGCCAAGATTCAGGGGTTTCCTACAATGAGCAGTTCTTC
TRBV15	-	-	TRBJ1-2	CATSRDAGRSHYGYTF	TGTGCCACCAGCAGAGATGCTGGGCGATCCCACTATGGCTACACCTTC
TRBV21-1	-	-	TRBJ1-4	CASSDAAPTRQGTNEKLFF	TGTGCCAGCAGCGACGCGGCCCCGACTCGCCAGGGAACTAATGAAAAACTGTTTTTT
TRBV5-1	-	-	TRBJ1-6	CASSLVEGPLHF	TGCGCCAGCAGCCTGGTCGAGGGACCCCTCCACTTT
TRBV13	-	-	TRBJ2-3	CASSFGHTLPDTQYF	TGTGCCAGCAGCTTCGGACACACCCTCCCAGATACGCAGTATTTT
TRBV19	-	-	TRBJ1-5	CASSIATVSNQPQHF	TGTGCCAGTAGTATAGCCACAGTTAGCAATCAGCCCCAGCATTTT
TRBV14	TRBD1	-	TRBJ2-1	CASSSRMTGIAYNEQFF	TGTGCCAGCAGCAGTCGAATGACAGGGATAGCCTACAATGAGCAGTTCTTC
TRBV7-9	-	-	TRBJ2-5	CASSLTQGRQETQYF	TGTGCCAGCAGCCTCACCCAGGGGAGACAAGAGACCCAGTACTTC